The 15 T cell receptor beta chains presented below share a single source sample, sequenced in a study of CD8 T cells in ankylosing spondylitis (dated by TCRdb to 2017 to 2019). The library relied on 5' RACE. Instrument on record: Illumina HiSeq 2500. Clones were called with MiXCR by TCRdb after fastp trimmed the public reads at Q25, and only in-frame beta chains were retained. Rows matching on CDR3 protein sequence are summarized as one entry with the most common DNA and genes. The sample table shows a few hundred thousand distinct CDR3 sequences, and under 20% are seen once. Of the sample, around a third is held by the ten largest clones. Sequences were obtained from blood, either unsorted or a sorted T cell fraction (not recorded which). These receptors were taken from a male donor with ankylosing spondylitis or in good health (not recorded which).

V and J are TRBV6-5 and TRBJ1-1, with 10 bases that match TRBD1. Germline CDR1 reads MNHEY; CDR2 reads SVGAGI. This CDR3 has 15 amino acids. Germline trimming cut 0 bases from V and 3 bases from J; bases unmatched to any gene: 1. The CDR3 DNA sequence: TGTGCCAGCAGTTACTCGGACAGGGGGTACACTGAAGCTTTCTTT. Its translation is CASSYSDRGYTEAFF.

This chain joins TRBV4-3 and TRBJ2-7; 10 bases match TRBD2. After removal of 0 bases from V and 4 bases from J, the junction contained 6 bases not matched to a gene. The CDR3 has 16 residues. Germline CDR1 and CDR2: LGHNA and YSLEER. The CDR3 bases are TGCGCCAGCAGCCAAGAACCTAGCGGGAGTTCTTACGAGCAGTACTTC. Translation: CASSQEPSGSSYEQYF.

V usage is TRBV2 and J usage is TRBJ2-7, with a weak D call TRBD2 (6 bases). Germline CDR1 and CDR2: SNHLY and FYNNEI. Between the trimmed V and J ends, which lost 2 bases and 3 bases, there was a span of 17 bases. The length of the CDR3 is 16 residues. CDR3 amino acids: CASSEFTPSAYYEQYF. The DNA for the CDR3 is TGTGCCAGCAGTGAATTTACCCCTAGCGCATACTACGAGCAGTACTTC.

This clonotype was seen a few times. The CDR3 nucleotides are TGTGCCAGCAGTTTATCGATCGGGACAGGTCTATACGAGCAGTACTTC. Amino acid sequence: CASSLSIGTGLYEQYF. The chain couples TRBV27 to TRBJ2-7, with TRBD1 matching 8 bases. This CDR3 spans 16 amino acids. Per germline, CDR1 MNHEY and CDR2 SMNVEV (reference sequence). Germline trimming cut 0 bases from V and 4 bases from J; bases unmatched to any gene: 8.

The chain carries TRBV29-1 and TRBJ2-7; possibly TRBD1 for D (6 bases). The CDR3 extends over 15 amino acids. The germline CDR1 and CDR2 sequences are SQVTM and ANQGSEA. The V end lost 2 bases, the J end lost 0 bases, and 14 bases lay between the germline ends. This chain's CDR3 is CSVEKTGFASYEQYF. Written as DNA, the CDR3 is TGCAGCGTTGAAAAAACAGGGTTTGCCTCCTACGAGCAGTACTTC.

V is TRBV7-9 and J is TRBJ2-5; perhaps TRBD2 as D (5 bases). Germline V gives CDR1 SEHNR, CDR2 FQNEAQ (reference sequence). The length of the CDR3 is 15 residues. Trimming shortened V by 0 bases and J by 3 bases, and 11 bases separated the two germline ends. CDR3 in DNA: TGTGCCAGCAGCTTAGCTCGAGGGAGAGAAGAGACCCAGTACTTC. Amino acid sequence: CASSLARGREETQYF.

The chain is built from TRBV30 and TRBJ2-1, with TRBD2 matching 7 bases. The CDR3 totals 13 residues. Germline V gives CDR1 GTSNPN, CDR2 SVGIG (reference sequence). V trimming: 5 bases; J trimming: 5 bases; junction bases outside the gene matches: 6. The CDR3 sequence is CAWGLVIDNEQFF. Here the CDR3 DNA reads TGTGCCTGGGGACTAGTGATCGACAATGAGCAGTTCTTC.

Only a few counts were recorded for this clonotype. As DNA, the CDR3 is TGTGCCAGCAGCCAAGAAGGATCTTCTGAGCAGTTCTTC. This codes for CASSQEGSSEQFF. The chain employs TRBV4-2 and TRBJ2-1, with unresolved D. V lost 0 bases to trimming and J lost 9 bases, with 9 bases between them. Germline loops: CDR1 LGHNA, CDR2 YNFKEQ. This CDR3 is 13 amino acids long.

The chain joins TRBV27 to TRBJ2-7; 8 nucleotides align to TRBD2. In germline, CDR1 is MNHEY, CDR2 SMNVEV (reference sequence). V shed 4 bases and J 7 bases; nucleotides not matched to a gene: 18. The CDR3 loop spans 17 amino acids. CDR3 protein: CASSSLGSGKGFKEQYF. The CDR3 DNA follows: TGTGCCAGCAGTTCCCTGGGTAGCGGGAAGGGATTTAAGGAGCAGTACTTC.

Many counts were recorded for this clonotype. The chain has TRBV12-3 or TRBV12-4 and TRBJ1-4; unclear D gene. CDR3 size: 13 residues. Between the trimmed V and J ends, which lost 6 bases and 6 bases, there was a span of 11 bases. In DNA form, the CDR3 reads TGTGCCAGCAGACGAGTGGGTGATGAAAAACTGTTTTTT. Its translation is CASRRVGDEKLFF.

This clonotype was observed a handful of times. The rearrangement joins TRBV4-2 to TRBJ2-2; the D gene is possibly TRBD1 (6 bases). V lost 4 bases and J 4 bases, leaving 13 bases between the germline ends. The CDR3 loop spans 15 amino acids. Germline CDR1 reads LGHNA; CDR2 reads YNFKEQ. The DNA of the CDR3 is TGTGCCAGCAGCCTACCGGGACAAATCACCGGGGAGCTGTTTTTT. This encodes CASSLPGQITGELFF.

The table lists this clonotype with many counts. The chain has TRBV20-1 and TRBJ2-7; D is perhaps TRBD1 or TRBD2 (5 bases each). Per germline, CDR1 DFQATT and CDR2 SNEGSKA (reference sequence). Trimming shortened V by 0 bases and J by 3 bases, and 18 bases separated the two germline ends. The CDR3 is 16 residues long. Here the CDR3 reads CSARDMGVGDLYEQYF. CDR3 bases: TGCAGTGCTAGAGATATGGGGGTGGGAGACCTCTACGAGCAGTACTTC.

This clonotype was seen more than once but under ten times. The rearrangement links TRBV29-1 to TRBJ2-7; D remains ambiguous. Germline V gene data show CDR1 as SQVTM and CDR2 as ANQGSEA. The germline V and J ends were trimmed by 2 bases and 4 bases, with 6 bases remaining between them. This CDR3 is built from 11 residues. The CDR3 protein is CSVEHRYEQYF. The CDR3 coding sequence is TGCAGCGTTGAACACAGATACGAGCAGTACTTC.

The sample holds a few counts of this clonotype. Here the CDR3 reads CASSIWATYGYTF. DNA for the CDR3: TGTGCCAGCAGCATCTGGGCCACCTATGGCTACACCTTC. This chain links TRBV7-3 with TRBJ1-2, with D hard to call. V was trimmed by 5 bases and J by 4 bases, leaving 11 bases between them. The CDR3 sequence is 13 residues long. Germline CDR1 is SGHTA and CDR2 is FQGTGA.

This rearrangement joins TRBV7-6 to TRBJ1-4; TRBD1 matches at 8 bases. There are 14 residues in the CDR3. CDR1 SGHVS and CDR2 FNYEAQ come from the germline V gene. V dropped 5 bases and J dropped 4; count of bases not matched to a gene: 3. DNA for the CDR3: TGTGCCAGCAGCCCGGACAGGGATAATGAAAAACTGTTTTTT. Its translation is CASSPDRDNEKLFF.